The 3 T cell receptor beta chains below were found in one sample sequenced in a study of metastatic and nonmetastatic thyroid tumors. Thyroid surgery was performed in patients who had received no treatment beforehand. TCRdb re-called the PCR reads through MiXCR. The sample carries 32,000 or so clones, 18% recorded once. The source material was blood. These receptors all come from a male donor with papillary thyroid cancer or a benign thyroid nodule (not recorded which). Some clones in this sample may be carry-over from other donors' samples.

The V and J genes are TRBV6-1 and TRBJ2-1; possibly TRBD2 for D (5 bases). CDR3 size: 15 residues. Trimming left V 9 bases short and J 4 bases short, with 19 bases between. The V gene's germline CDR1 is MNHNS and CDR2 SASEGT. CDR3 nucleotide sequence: TGTGCCAGTCGGGTTCGGGTGGGAGCGTACAATGAGCAGTTCTTC. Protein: CASRVRVGAYNEQFF.

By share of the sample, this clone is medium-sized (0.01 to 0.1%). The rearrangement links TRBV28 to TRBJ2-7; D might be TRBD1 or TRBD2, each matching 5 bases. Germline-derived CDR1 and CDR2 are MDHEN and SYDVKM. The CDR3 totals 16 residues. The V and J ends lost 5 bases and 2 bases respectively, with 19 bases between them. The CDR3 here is CASSLYSRGFPYEQYF. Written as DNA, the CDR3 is TGTGCCAGCAGTCTATACAGTCGGGGCTTCCCCTACGAGCAGTACTTC.

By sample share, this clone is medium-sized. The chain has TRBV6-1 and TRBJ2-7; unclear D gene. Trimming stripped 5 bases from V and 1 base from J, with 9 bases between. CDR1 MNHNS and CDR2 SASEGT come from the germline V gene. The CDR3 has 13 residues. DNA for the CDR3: TGTGCCAGCAGTCAGACGGAGTCCTACGAGCAGTACTTC. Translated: CASSQTESYEQYF.